A selection of T cell receptor beta chains follows, all from one sample in a study of blood T cell repertoires in COVID-19. Clones were read by immunoSEQ multiplex PCR, and TCRdb kept only the in-frame ones, dropping some. The data hold more than 200,000 clones, with roughly 90% observed a single time. Sample: peripheral blood. All receptors come from a woman aged 55-70 years with acute or convalescent COVID-19. Both conserved end residues are part of each CDR3. A D gene is named only where the DNA matches it firmly. Clone size is given for some rows only: seen once, a few or many times, or a class if the clone is expanded.

abundance	v_gene	d_gene	j_gene	CDR3nt	CDR3aa
NA	TRBV19	TRBD2	TRBJ2-3	TGTGCCAGTAGTATAATGCTAGCGGATGGGGCTACGCAGTATTTT	CASSIMLADGATQYF
once	TRBV15	NA	TRBJ2-1	TGTGCCACCATACCGGGTGAGCAGTTCTTC	CATIPGEQFF
NA	TRBV28	TRBD1	TRBJ1-5	TGTGCCAGCAGCCCAAGACAGGGATCTTATCAGCCCCAGCATTTT	CASSPRQGSYQPQHF
once	TRBV2	TRBD2	TRBJ2-2	TGTGCCAGCAGTGACGGACTAGCGGGAGTTACCGGGGAGCTGTTTTTT	CASSDGLAGVTGELFF
NA	TRBV19	TRBD1	TRBJ2-5	TGTGCCAGTAGTCATAGGAGGACAGGGGGTGAAGAGACCCAGTACTTC	CASSHRRTGGEETQYF
NA	TRBV5-4	NA	TRBJ2-3	TGTGCCAGCAGTCCTTCCGGAGGGTATGGCACAGATACGCAGTATTTT	CASSPSGGYGTDTQYF
NA	TRBV7-6	NA	TRBJ2-5	TGTGCCAGCAGCTTAGGGCAGTACCAAGAGACCCAGTACTTC	CASSLGQYQETQYF
NA	TRBV3-1/TRBV3-2	NA	TRBJ2-2	TGTGCCAGCAGCCCTCCCGGGAACTGGGGCGGGGAGCTGTTTTTT	CASSPPGNWGGELFF
NA	TRBV27	TRBD2	TRBJ2-7	TGTGCCAGCAGGTGGACTAGCTACTCCTACGAGCAGTACTTC	CASRWTSYSYEQYF
NA	TRBV5-4	NA	TRBJ1-1	TGTGCCAGCAGCGTGTTGGGGGCAGATACTGAAGCTTTCTTT	CASSVLGADTEAFF
NA	TRBV3-1/TRBV3-2	TRBD2	TRBJ2-7	TGTGCCAGCAGCCCTAGCGGGGGCGCCGGCTACGAGCAGTACTTC	CASSPSGGAGYEQYF
NA	TRBV14	TRBD2	TRBJ2-7	TGTGCCAGCAGGCGTAGCGGGAGTCCCTACGAGCAGTACTTC	CASRRSGSPYEQYF
NA	TRBV18	TRBD2	TRBJ2-2	TGTGCCAGCTCATCCCAGCGGGGAGGGAACACCGGGGAGCTGTTTTTT	CASSSQRGGNTGELFF
NA	TRBV24-1	NA	TRBJ2-1	TGTGCCACCAGTGATCCCAGCTCCTACAATGAGCAGTTCTTC	CATSDPSSYNEQFF
NA	TRBV19	TRBD1	TRBJ1-2	TGTGCCAGTAGTAATCAGGGGGCGTCGGGGGGCTACACCTTC	CASSNQGASGGYTF
few	TRBV10-3	NA	TRBJ1-2	TGTGCCATCCTAGGGCAGGGCGGGGGCTATGGCTACACCTTC	CAILGQGGGYGYTF
NA	TRBV24-1	NA	TRBJ2-1	TGTGCCACCAGTGATGGGGGGTACTACAATGAGCAGTTCTTC	CATSDGGYYNEQFF
few	TRBV5-1	TRBD1	TRBJ1-2	TGCGCCAGCAGCCACGGACAGGGCCCCTATGGCTACACCTTC	CASSHGQGPYGYTF
NA	TRBV27	TRBD1	TRBJ2-7	TGTGCCAGCAGCGTGGGACAGGGGGCATACGAGCAGTACTTC	CASSVGQGAYEQYF
NA	TRBV19	NA	TRBJ1-5	TGTGCCAGTAGTCCCAACAATCAGCCCCAGCATTTT	CASSPNNQPQHF
NA	TRBV5-1	TRBD1	TRBJ1-1	TGCGCCAGCAGCCTGGACAGGACGAACACTGAAGCTTTCTTT	CASSLDRTNTEAFF
NA	TRBV19	NA	TRBJ1-1	TGTGCCAGTACCTACAGGACAGAGAACACTGAAGCTTTCTTT	CASTYRTENTEAFF
NA	TRBV5-1	NA	TRBJ2-1	TGCGCCAGCAGCCAAGCGGCCCCCTCCTACAATGAGCAGTTCTTC	CASSQAAPSYNEQFF
NA	TRBV3-1/TRBV3-2	TRBD1	TRBJ1-5	TGTGCCAGCAGCCTCTGGGACAGCCCCAATCAGCCCCAGCATTTT	CASSLWDSPNQPQHF
NA	TRBV19	NA	TRBJ2-3	TGTGCCAGTAGTCCTGGTAGGCCCGTCGGGTCAGATACGCAGTATTTT	CASSPGRPVGSDTQYF
few	TRBV27	TRBD2	TRBJ2-1	TGTGCCAGCAGTTCCGGACTAGCGGGGGGATACAATGAGCAGTTCTTC	CASSSGLAGGYNEQFF
NA	TRBV6-6	TRBD1	TRBJ1-1	TGTGCCAGCACCAACTTTCAGGGACAGGGAGGGGGTAGAGCTTTCTTT	CASTNFQGQGGGRAFF
NA	TRBV11-2	NA	TRBJ2-7	TGTGCCAGCAGCTTAAGGACAACTTACGAGCAGTACTTC	CASSLRTTYEQYF
once	TRBV9	TRBD2	TRBJ2-1	TGTGCCAGCAGCGTAGTGGCGGTAGCGGGAGGGTTGGCCCCTGAGCAGTTCTTC	CASSVVAVAGGLAPEQFF
NA	TRBV4-3	NA	TRBJ1-4	TGCGCCAGCAGCCAAGATCTGCGGGCAGGGGTTGCAACTAATGAAAAACTGTTTTTT	CASSQDLRAGVATNEKLFF
NA	TRBV5-1	NA	TRBJ1-1	TGCGCCAGCAGCTTGGTCTCGAACACTGAAGCTTTCTTT	CASSLVSNTEAFF
NA	TRBV2	TRBD1	TRBJ2-1	TGTGCCAGCAGTCGGACAGGGGGTAGGGATGAGCAGTTCTTC	CASSRTGGRDEQFF
NA	TRBV7-6	TRBD2	TRBJ2-1	TGTGCCAGCGGGAAGAATATAGCGGGGGCAATCTACAATGAGCAGTTCTTC	CASGKNIAGAIYNEQFF
NA	TRBV4-2	TRBD1	TRBJ1-4	TGTGCCAGCAGCTTACGGACAGGGGGGGAAAAACTGTTTTTT	CASSLRTGGEKLFF